Here is one T cell receptor beta chain with its context. The method was immunoSEQ multiplex PCR; TCRdb's version includes in-frame clones alone and lacks a portion of them. This table has some 220,000 clones, around 85% appearing once. The entry originates in a study of blood T cell repertoires in COVID-19. Study-level information: There were acute and convalescent COVID-19 samples, and they came from the United States, Italy and Spain.

This clonotype was sampled from a woman aged 70-85 years with COVID-19, enrolled during active disease. The sample taken for sequencing was peripheral blood.

The CDR3 nucleotides read TGTGCCAGCAGCCAAAGGAGGACTAGCGGGGGCATGAGGAATGAGCAGTTCTTC. Translation: CASSQRRTSGGMRNEQFF. The chain is built from TRBV14 and TRBJ2-1; 13 bases agree with TRBD2. V lost 2 bases, J lost 7 bases, and 11 bases stayed unmatched. Germline CDR1 SGHDN, CDR2 FVKESK. The CDR3 runs to 18 residues.